This T cell receptor beta chain was observed in a study of T and B cells in COVID-19 patients. Whole-study results and caveats: Early severe-case samples and blood from mildly ill patients during symptoms were in short supply. Patients with COVID-19 reportedly showed strongly skewed T cell receptor beta variable and joining gene usage. Highly clonal in active COVID-19, TRB repertoires exceeded healthy-donor diversity and richness at recovery.

Notes on this clonotype: The antigen remains unidentified.

From blood, roughly 250-550 ng of genomic DNA served as TRB template. TRB rearrangements were amplified by multiplex PCR with BIOMED2 TRB-A/B primers. From the multiplex PCR reads, TCRdb called clonotypes with MiXCR, one entry per CDR3 protein. Of 20,000 to 30,000 distinct CDR3 sequences in the sample, approximately 32% were seen once. CDR1 is SGHNT and CDR2 is YYREEE in the germline V gene (reference sequence). The CDR3 spans 17 residues. Germline trimming cut 2 bases from V and 1 base from J; bases unmatched to any gene: 6. V gene TRBV5-4 combines with J gene TRBJ2-2; 9 positions agree with TRBD1. Specimen: blood. The TCR comes from a human donor who had recovered from COVID-19. The CDR3 loop is CASSFEPGQGNTGELFF. The CDR3, as DNA: TGTGCCAGCAGCTTTGAACCGGGACAGGGGAACACCGGGGAGCTGTTTTTT.